The 27 T cell receptor beta chains below all came from one sample that was sequenced in a study of CD8 T cells in ankylosing spondylitis. Study outcomes and limitations: Blood of patients with ankylosing spondylitis appeared to be characterized by a TCR beta motif of several highly homologous variants.

TCRdb re-analysed the 5' RACE reads in MiXCR, keeping a single row per CDR3 protein. The profile shows more than 650,000 distinct CDR3 sequences, about 10% of them singletons. These receptors have no identified antigens. Sequencing was performed on blood, either unsorted or a sorted T cell fraction (not recorded which). The receptor set was obtained from a male donor with ankylosing spondylitis.

This clonotype turned up a few times. CDR3 residues: CASSSGQNNEKLFF. In nucleotides, the CDR3 is TGTGCCAGCAGCTCTGGACAGAACAATGAAAAACTGTTTTTT. The chain employs TRBV5-5 and TRBJ1-4, with a weak D call TRBD1 (6 bases). The CDR3 loop spans 14 amino acids. Trimming removed 3 bases from V and 5 bases from J, with 11 bases in between. From germline, CDR1 is SGHKS and CDR2 YYEKEE (reference sequence).

This clonotype occurred a few times. The chain recombines TRBV6-2 or TRBV6-3 with TRBJ1-5; D remains unclear. Trimming removed 8 bases from V and 0 bases from J, with 20 bases in between. The CDR3 sequence is 17 residues long. Germline loops: CDR1 MNHEY, CDR2 SVGEGT. The CDR3 DNA is TGTGCCAGCGGCCATTCAGGAGGACGGAATAGCAATCAGCCCCAGCATTTT. Protein sequence: CASGHSGGRNSNQPQHF.

This clonotype was seen more than once but under ten times. The chain couples TRBV20-1 to TRBJ1-6; D may be TRBD1 (5 bases). In germline, CDR1 is DFQATT, CDR2 SNEGSKA (reference sequence). V was cut by 4 bases and J by 5 bases, with 9 bases left in between. This CDR3 contains 13 residues. CDR3 in DNA: TGCAGTGCTAAGGGGACCCATAATTCACCCCTCCACTTT. The encoded protein is CSAKGTHNSPLHF.

This clonotype occurred many times. The rearrangement joins TRBV29-1 to TRBJ2-6; D is possibly TRBD1 (6 bases). This CDR3 spans 14 amino acids. V dropped 5 bases and J dropped 0 bases, with 8 bases sitting between them. The germline CDR1 and CDR2 sequences are SQVTM and ANQGSEA. The CDR3 bases are TGCAGCGTTACAGGGTTCTCTGGGGCCAACGTCCTGACTTTC. Protein: CSVTGFSGANVLTF.

The sample holds a few counts of this clonotype. V and J are TRBV12-3 or TRBV12-4 and TRBJ1-2, with a possible D match to TRBD1 (6 bases). The CDR3 contains 15 residues. Trimming cost V 5 bases and J 2 bases, with 15 bases left between them. The CDR3 spells CASSPYRVDNYGYTF. CDR3 DNA sequence: TGTGCCAGCAGTCCCTACAGGGTTGACAACTATGGCTACACCTTC.

Many counts were recorded for this clonotype. No conserved phenylalanine or tryptophan is present at the end of the CDR3, so a read error is the likely explanation. The limits of the CDR3 on the DNA are not certain, so only TCRdb's listed CDR3 is given. The CDR3 is CSVERQGYPE. V and J are TRBV29-1 and TRBJ1-2; the D call of TRBD1 is as the table states it, not checked on the DNA. Both ends counted, the CDR3 spans 10 residues. CDR1 and CDR2 (germline): SQVTM, ANQGSEA.

This clonotype has just a few counts. The rearrangement links TRBV6-5 to TRBJ1-5; D is uncertain. The CDR3 extends over 15 amino acids. The germline V gene encodes CDR1 MNHEY and CDR2 SVGAGI. The V end lost 0 bases, the J end lost 4 bases, and 10 bases lay between the germline ends. The DNA for the CDR3 is TGTGCCAGCAGTTACTCGTTTGGCGGAAATCAGCCCCAGCATTTT. It is translated as CASSYSFGGNQPQHF.

The CDR3 here is CAIRGSNYEQYF. The CDR3 bases are TGTGCCATCAGGGGATCGAACTACGAGCAGTACTTC. The chain uses TRBV10-3 and TRBJ2-7, with D unclear. The CDR3 is made up of 12 amino acids. With 6 bases removed from V and 3 bases from J, the gap between germline ends came to 9 bases. Germline V lookup: CDR1 ENHRY, CDR2 SYGVKD.

This clonotype was picked up a small number of times. This chain joins TRBV20-1 and TRBJ1-2, with D unclear. The germline CDR1 and CDR2 sequences are DFQATT and SNEGSKA (reference sequence). The CDR3 length is 12 residues. With 3 bases removed from V and 7 bases from J, the gap between germline ends came to 12 bases. The CDR3 here is CSASWHSTGYTF. For the CDR3, the DNA is TGCAGTGCTAGTTGGCACTCCACTGGCTACACCTTC.

A few counts support this clonotype. CDR3 nucleotide sequence: TGCGCCAGCAGCTTCTCAGTCGTGGACGGTGAAGCTTTCTTT. Amino acids: CASSFSVVDGEAFF. The chain has TRBV5-1 and TRBJ1-1; no reliable D call. Looked up from germline, CDR1 is SGHRS and CDR2 is YFSETQ. The germline V and J ends were trimmed by 2 bases and 7 bases, with 15 bases remaining between them. There are 14 residues in the CDR3.

This clonotype was observed a handful of times. CDR3 residues: CAGGRWFTKGYTF. As DNA, the CDR3 is TGTGCCGGTGGAAGGTGGTTCACCAAAGGCTACACCTTC. The chain uses TRBV7-2 and TRBJ1-2; no clear D. V shed 11 bases and J shed 8 bases, with 21 bases lying between them. The CDR3 extends over 13 amino acids. Germline V gives CDR1 SGHTA, CDR2 FQGNSA.

The chain recombines TRBV29-1 with TRBJ1-1; 10 nucleotides align to TRBD1. The germline CDR1 and CDR2 sequences are SQVTM and ANQGSEA. V trimming: 3 bases; J trimming: 4 bases; junction bases outside the gene matches: 2. The length of the CDR3 is 13 residues. The CDR3 DNA reads as TGCAGCGTTGACAGGACAGGGGGCACTGAAGCTTTCTTT. It codes for CSVDRTGGTEAFF.

V is TRBV9 and J is TRBJ2-3; perhaps TRBD1 as D (6 bases). The ends were cut back, 7 bases at V and 5 bases at J, with 11 bases in the middle. Germline V CDR1 and CDR2: SGDLS, YYNGEE. This CDR3 is built from 12 residues. CDR3 sequence (DNA): TGTGCCAGCGGGGGCCTAGGAGATACGCAGTATTTT. Translating it yields CASGGLGDTQYF.

This clonotype was observed many times. The chain recombines TRBV7-2 with TRBJ1-1; tentatively, D is TRBD1 (5 bases). V was cut by 5 bases and J by 2 bases, with 15 bases left in between. CDR3 size: 15 residues. Per germline, CDR1 SGHTA and CDR2 FQGNSA. CDR3 DNA sequence: TGTGCCAGCAGCCGGGGACGGAAGGGTAACACTGAAGCTTTCTTT. Amino acid sequence: CASSRGRKGNTEAFF.

This clonotype was detected only a few times. The chain is built from TRBV7-2 and TRBJ2-5, with TRBD2 as a possible D gene (6 bases). Trimming shortened V by 1 base and J by 4 bases, and 13 bases separated the two germline ends. Germline CDR1 reads SGHTA; CDR2 reads FQGNSA. This CDR3 comprises 15 residues. This CDR3 is CASSLGTGGAETQYF. The CDR3 DNA is TGTGCCAGCAGCTTAGGGACCGGAGGGGCAGAGACCCAGTACTTC.

This clonotype was found many times. The chain employs TRBV20-1 and TRBJ1-1, with D unresolved. Trimming pared 3 bases from V and 9 bases from J, leaving 14 bases between. The length of the CDR3 is 12 residues. Per the germline V gene, CDR1 is DFQATT and CDR2 is SNEGSKA (reference sequence). For the CDR3, the DNA is TGCAGTGCTAGGCTTTTAGGTTCCAAAGCTTTCTTT. Protein: CSARLLGSKAFF.

This clonotype occurred many times. The gene calls are TRBV5-1 and TRBJ1-5, with D perhaps TRBD1 (5 bases). From germline, CDR1 is SGHRS and CDR2 YFSETQ. CDR3 length: 13 residues. V gave up 4 bases and J gave up 11 bases, with 16 bases separating them. CDR3 in DNA: TGCGCCAGCAGCATTGACCCGGTGGGGGCCCAGCATTTT. This encodes CASSIDPVGAQHF.

This chain uses TRBV20-1 with TRBJ1-2, with D hard to call. The V and J ends lost 0 bases and 2 bases respectively, with 7 bases between them. Germline V gene lookup returns CDR1 DFQATT and CDR2 SNEGSKA (reference sequence). CDR3 length: 13 residues. CDR3 protein: CSARDRQNYGYTF. The DNA of the CDR3 is TGCAGTGCTAGAGATAGGCAGAACTATGGCTACACCTTC.

The chain recombines TRBV21-1 with TRBJ2-7; TRBD1 was called by the table and not checked on the DNA. TRBV21-1 is annotated as a pseudogene. This CDR3 region has 17 residues. CDR3: CASSKVGFTQGAYEQYF. In nucleotides, the CDR3 is TGTGCCAGCAGCAAAGTCGGGTTCACACAGGGGGCCTACGAGCAGTACTTC.

This chain links TRBV20-1 with TRBJ2-1, with 11 bases fitting TRBD2. Germline V CDR1 and CDR2: DFQATT, SNEGSKA (reference sequence). This CDR3 has 15 residues. Trimming took 5 bases from V and 9 from J; bases not matched to a gene: 12. This CDR3 is CSAGGGRLAGGEQFF. The CDR3 nucleotides read TGCAGTGCTGGAGGCGGTCGGCTAGCGGGGGGTGAGCAGTTCTTC.

The V call is TRBV4-2, the J call TRBJ2-5, with TRBD2 matching over 11 bases. V gave up 2 bases and J gave up 5 bases; unmatched junction bases: 10. CDR3 size: 17 residues. In germline, CDR1 is LGHNA, CDR2 YNFKEQ. The CDR3 DNA follows: TGTGCCAGCAGCCAAAACCCTCTAGCGGGAGGAGGGGAGACCCAGTACTTC. Translating gives CASSQNPLAGGGETQYF.

This clonotype has only a few counts. This chain links TRBV10-1 with TRBJ2-1, with a weak D call TRBD1 (6 bases). Per the germline V gene, CDR1 is WNHNN and CDR2 is SYGVQD (reference sequence). The V and J ends lost 5 bases and 0 bases respectively, with 11 bases between them. CDR3 length: 15 residues. The CDR3 here is CASSFGQSSYNEQFF. CDR3 nucleotide sequence: TGCGCCAGCAGTTTCGGACAGAGCTCCTACAATGAGCAGTTCTTC.

This clonotype was observed many times. The genes are TRBV12-3 or TRBV12-4 and TRBJ2-1; 7 bases match TRBD1. V lost 9 bases to trimming and J lost 0 bases; unmatched junction nucleotides: 5. The CDR3 consists of 14 residues. For the CDR3, the DNA is TGTGCCAGTCTCAGACAGGGCTCCTACAATGAGCAGTTCTTC. Amino acid sequence: CASLRQGSYNEQFF.

V usage is TRBV27 and J usage is TRBJ1-6; D unresolved. Germline-derived CDR1 and CDR2 are MNHEY and SMNVEV (reference sequence). Trimming left V 10 bases short and J 7 bases short, with 17 bases between. The CDR3 is 14 amino acids. CDR3 amino acids: CATGLGRTNSPLHF. In DNA, the CDR3 is TGTGCCACGGGCCTCGGACGGACCAATTCACCCCTCCACTTT.

The V call is TRBV11-2, the J call TRBJ1-1; 8 positions match TRBD1. This CDR3 has 18 amino acids. Germline V gene lookup returns CDR1 SGHAT and CDR2 FQNNGV. V dropped 4 bases and J dropped 1; count of bases not matched to a gene: 14. In DNA, the CDR3 is TGTGCCAGCAGCTCCAGGACAGGGAGGTTCGGGTCGAACACTGAAGCTTTCTTT. This sequence encodes CASSSRTGRFGSNTEAFF. The full variable domain, completed using reference TRBV11-2 and TRBJ1-1, is EAGVAQSPRYKIIEKRQSVAFWCNPISGHATLYWYQQILGQGPKLLIQFQNNGVVDDSQLPKDRFSAERLKGVDSTLKIQPAKLEDSAVYLCASSSRTGRFGSNTEAFFGQGTRLTVV.

This clonotype came up a few times. The J gene is TRBJ2-3, the V gene TRBV7-2; 10 nucleotides line up with TRBD2. This CDR3 region has 16 residues. J gave up 2 bases and V 5 bases, and 7 bases lay outside the gene matches. Germline V lookup: CDR1 SGHTA, CDR2 FQGNSA. The CDR3 sequence is CASSLKLAGATDTQYF. The DNA of the CDR3 is TGTGCCAGCAGCCTAAAGCTAGCGGGGGCCACAGATACGCAGTATTTT.

Only a few counts were recorded for this clonotype. The V gene is TRBV4-2, the J gene TRBJ1-1; 9 nucleotides align to TRBD1. Germline trimming cut 4 bases from V and 3 bases from J; bases unmatched to any gene: 9. Germline CDR1 LGHNA, CDR2 YNFKEQ. CDR3 size: 16 residues. As DNA, the CDR3 is TGTGCCAGCAGCCCTCGACAGGGGGGGCAGGACACTGAAGCTTTCTTT. It is translated as CASSPRQGGQDTEAFF.